This section outlines one TCR beta chain sequence together with its context. The sample is drawn from a study of blood T cell repertoires in COVID-19. Study overall: Samples of COVID-19 (acute and convalescent) were obtained from the United States, Italy and Spain. Sources were T cells, B-cell-depleted T cells, or PBMCs; the material itself was cDNA or gDNA.

Authors' analysis steps: Cell counts per sample came from amplifying reference gene primers. Clones were sequenced by immunoSEQ multiplex PCR, and TCRdb holds only the in-frame ones, with some missing. V, J and clone size were drawn from that table, and D and trimming were deduced from the DNA. This sample has roughly 72,000 clones; around 74% occur once, and the top ten carry 5.4%. The CDR3 loop spans 14 amino acids. V dropped 7 bases and J dropped 3; count of bases not matched to a gene: 8. CDR1 and CDR2 from the germline V gene are SNHLY and FYNNEI. The sequence was obtained from a woman of 80 years or more with active or convalescent COVID-19. The J gene is TRBJ2-7, the V gene TRBV2; 8 bases are shared with TRBD2. The sequenced material came from peripheral blood. CDR3 sequence: CASNPRGGNYEQYF. CDR3 bases: TGTGCCAGCAACCCCCGGGGGGGCAACTACGAGCAGTACTTC.